This T cell receptor beta chain is from a study of graft-versus-host responses after intestinal transplantation. The CDR3 covers 14 residues. V dropped 4 bases and J dropped 5; count of bases not matched to a gene: 5. As for this clone: The antigen is undetermined.

The method was immunoSEQ multiplex PCR; TCRdb's version includes in-frame clones alone and lacks a portion of them. The table lists some 110,000 clones, around 94% of them singletons. The clonotype originates from a human donor who was the organ donor for an intestinal transplant. This rearrangement joins TRBV5-3 to TRBJ2-1, with 8 bases that match TRBD2. TRBV5-3 is filed as an ORF, its function uncertain. This specimen consisted of unstimulated CD4+ T cells sorted from spleen or lymph node cells, obtained before transplant. CDR3 residues: CARSPWTSHNEQFF. CDR3 nucleotides: TGTGCCAGAAGCCCCTGGACTAGCCACAATGAGCAGTTCTTC.